This paragraph covers one TCR beta chain sequence. The read ends 3 residues early relative to the CDR3; the germline J gene fills the gap. CDR1 is SGHDN, CDR2 FVKESK, per germline. V was cut by 3 bases and J by 0 bases, with 12 bases left in between. The CDR3 is made up of 15 amino acids. Sequenced by immunoSEQ multiplex PCR; TCRdb stores in-frame clones only, minus some. The repertoire shows 25,000 to 35,000 clones; the top ten hold under 5%. The data are from a study of T cells in women clearing cervical HPV infection. This receptor was taken from a woman aged 18 to 75 with a cervical HPV16 infection that either progressed to CIN3+ or cleared (not recorded which). The chain links TRBV14 to TRBJ2-7, with a tentative D call TRBD1 (6 bases). Sequencing input: blood buffy coat. The covered CDR3 bases are TGTGCCAGCAGCCACCTGGACAGTTCCTCCTACGAG. Residues: CASSHLDSSSYE. In full, the CDR3 is CASSHLDSSSYEQYF.